This T cell receptor (beta chain) emerged from a study of blood T cell repertoires in COVID-19. Study summary: COVID-19 samples from acute and convalescent phases originated in the United States, Italy and Spain.

Generated by immunoSEQ multiplex PCR, the TCRdb table keeps only in-frame clones and is missing some. The sample lists almost 65,000 clones, 70% to 90% seen once, with around 10% in the top ten. Participants spanned ages about 18 to 89 years and resided in about two dozen US areas. Each participant's cohort was designated according to participant-reported clinical history. Specimen: PBMCs or T cells enriched from blood (not recorded which). This sequence originates from a middle-aged woman who had recovered from COVID-19.

CDR3 residues: CASSSTGRSEAFF. The CDR3, as DNA: TGTGCCAGCAGCTCAACAGGGAGAAGTGAAGCTTTCTTT. This chain links TRBV5-6 with TRBJ1-1; D might be TRBD1 (6 bases). CDR3 length equals 13 residues. The germline V gene encodes CDR1 SGHDT and CDR2 YYEEEE. With 3 bases removed from V and 7 bases from J, the gap between germline ends came to 13 bases.